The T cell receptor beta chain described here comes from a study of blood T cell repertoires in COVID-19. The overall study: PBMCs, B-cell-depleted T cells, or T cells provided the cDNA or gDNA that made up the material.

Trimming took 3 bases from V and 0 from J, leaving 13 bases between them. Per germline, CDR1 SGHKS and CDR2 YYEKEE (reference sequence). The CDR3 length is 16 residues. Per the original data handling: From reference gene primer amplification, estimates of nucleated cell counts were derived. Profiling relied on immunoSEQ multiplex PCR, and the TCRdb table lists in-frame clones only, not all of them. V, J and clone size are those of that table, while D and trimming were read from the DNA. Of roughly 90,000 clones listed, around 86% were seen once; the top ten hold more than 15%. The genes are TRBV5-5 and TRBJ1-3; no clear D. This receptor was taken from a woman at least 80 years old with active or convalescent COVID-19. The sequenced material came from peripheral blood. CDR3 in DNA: TGTGCCAGCAGCTCCTACCGACAAATCTCTGGAAACACCATATATTTT. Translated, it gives CASSSYRQISGNTIYF.